The 3 T cell receptor beta chains below were found in one sample sequenced in a study of control samples from healthy donors and cancer patients. The assay was immunoSEQ multiplex PCR, and TCRdb's table has in-frame clones only and misses some. The table includes some 130,000 clones, more than 80% detected once. The specimen sequenced was blood. The receptors were gathered from a man between 35 and 55 years old in good health.

The gene calls are TRBV27 and TRBJ1-2; 10 bases fit TRBD1. The CDR3 extends over 12 amino acids. Trimming cost V 8 bases and J 7 bases; bases outside gene matches: 4. Germline-derived CDR1 and CDR2 are MNHEY and SMNVEV (reference sequence). CDR3 in amino acids: CASGRDRGGYTF. The CDR3 DNA reads as TGTGCCAGCGGCCGGGACAGGGGTGGCTACACCTTC.

The chain combines TRBV3-1 (or the pseudogene TRBV3-2) with TRBJ2-6; D not resolved. The CDR3 extends over 16 amino acids. Germline CDR1 reads LGHDT; CDR2 reads YNNKEL (reference sequence). With 1 base removed from V and 2 bases from J, the gap between germline ends came to 9 bases. This CDR3 is CASSQARAPGANVLTF. The CDR3 DNA is TGTGCCAGCAGCCAAGCAAGGGCACCTGGGGCCAACGTCCTGACTTTC.

V gene TRBV5-4 combines with J gene TRBJ1-1, with 12 bases lining up with TRBD1. Germline values: CDR1 SGHNT, CDR2 YYREEE (reference sequence). The V gene end was trimmed by 3 bases and the J gene end by 1 base; junction bases not matched to a gene: 7. The CDR3 length is 17 residues. The CDR3 region is CASSSGDRGRENTEAFF. The CDR3 DNA reads as TGTGCCAGCAGCTCCGGGGACAGGGGGCGGGAGAACACTGAAGCTTTCTTT. The full variable domain, completed using reference TRBV5-4 and TRBJ1-1, is ETGVTQSPTHLIKTRGQQVTLRCSSQSGHNTVSWYQQALGQGPQFIFQYYREEENGRGNFPPRFSGLQFPNYSSELNVNALELDDSALYLCASSSGDRGRENTEAFFGQGTRLTVV.